The 22 T cell receptor beta chains reported below all come from one sample, sequenced in a study of post-analysis software for immune sequencing data. The study's findings and limits: Patients used five TRBV segments, including TRBV5-6, TRBV5-1 and TRBV20-1, more often than controls.

The TCR beta cDNA libraries contained unique molecular identifiers. TCRdb reprocessed the PCR reads with MiXCR, giving one entry per CDR3 protein. The sample has over 300,000 distinct CDR3 sequences; around a third are singletons. The antigens for these receptors are not known. Specimen: blood. Receptors were obtained from a girl aged 10 to 17 with multiple sclerosis.

This clonotype was counted only a few times. The chain is built from TRBV5-5 and TRBJ2-3; weak D call: TRBD1 (5 bases). CDR1 is SGHKS and CDR2 is YYEKEE in the germline V gene (reference sequence). The CDR3 consists of 13 residues. Trimming took off 2 bases at V and 7 bases at J, with 11 bases between the two ends. The CDR3 DNA reads as TGTGCCAGCAGCTTAAGACAGTTAAATACGCAGTATTTT. Translated, it gives CASSLRQLNTQYF.

J is TRBJ1-1 and V is TRBV5-1, with D hard to call. The CDR3 runs 10 residues. The ends were cut back, 9 bases at V and 2 bases at J, with 5 bases in the middle. Germline loops: CDR1 SGHRS, CDR2 YFSETQ. The CDR3 DNA reads TGCGCCATCCATAACACTGAAGCTTTCTTT. It specifies CAIHNTEAFF. Supplemented by reference TRBV5-1 and TRBJ1-1, the full variable domain reads KAGVTQTPRYLIKTRGQQVTLSCSPISGHRSVSWYQQTPGQGLQFLFEYFSETQRNKGNFPGRFSGRQFSNSRSEMNVSTLELGDSALYLCAIHNTEAFFGQGTRLTVV.

In its sample, this clonotype was seen a few times. The CDR3, as DNA: TGCGCCAGCAGCCAAGGGCGAATGGGTCTTTTCGGCACAGATACGCAGTATTTT. This codes for CASSQGRMGLFGTDTQYF. The rearrangement uses TRBV4-1 and TRBJ2-3; D gene uncertain. V lost 1 base and J 1 base, leaving 18 bases between the germline ends. Germline CDR1 and CDR2: MGHRA and YSYEKL. This CDR3 has 18 amino acids.

The chain couples TRBV10-3 to TRBJ1-5; 9 bases fit TRBD1. This CDR3 spans 16 amino acids. V shed 10 bases and J 1 base; nucleotides not matched to a gene: 11. Germline assignment: CDR1 ENHRY and CDR2 SYGVKD. The CDR3 spells CATGTGKSLSNQPQHF. The CDR3 nucleotides are TGTGCCACCGGGACAGGGAAATCTCTGAGCAATCAGCCCCAGCATTTT.

The chain carries TRBV18 and TRBJ2-7, with D possibly matching TRBD1 (5 bases). Gene TRBJ2-5 matches the end of the DNA better, so the J call may be wrong. Germline lookup yields CDR1 KGHSH and CDR2 LQKENI. The CDR3 covers 12 residues. The CDR3 is CASLGVSETQYF. In DNA, the CDR3 is TGTGCCAGCCTAGGGGTCTCAGAGACCCAGTACTTC.

This clonotype occurred a few times. This chain uses TRBV6-1 with TRBJ1-1; the D gene is possibly TRBD1 (6 bases). CDR3 length: 14 amino acids. With 5 bases removed from V and 6 bases from J, the gap between germline ends came to 16 bases. Per germline, CDR1 MNHNS and CDR2 SASEGT. The CDR3 spells CASSSGHGDPEAFF. The CDR3 DNA reads TGTGCCAGCAGTTCGGGACACGGTGACCCTGAAGCTTTCTTT.

This clonotype was detected only a few times. The rearrangement uses TRBV20-1 and TRBJ1-6, with 7 bases identical to TRBD1. The V and J ends lost 5 bases and 10 bases, in that order; junction bases with no gene match: 17. Germline-derived CDR1 and CDR2 are DFQATT and SNEGSKA (reference sequence). The CDR3 extends over 16 amino acids. CDR3 DNA sequence: TGCAGTGCTTATATAGGGCGGACAGGCCCTTGGTCACCCCTCCACTTT. It encodes CSAYIGRTGPWSPLHF.

The V gene is TRBV4-1, the J gene TRBJ2-5; D not certain. Germline loops: CDR1 MGHRA, CDR2 YSYEKL. Trimming removed 1 base from V and 7 bases from J, with 10 bases in between. The CDR3 totals 13 residues. The CDR3 spells CASSQVYPGTQYF. For the CDR3, the DNA is TGCGCCAGCAGCCAAGTATACCCGGGGACCCAGTACTTC.

This chain joins TRBV7-6 and TRBJ2-7; D ambiguous. The J call may not be correct, given that the DNA end is closer to TRBJ2-5. This CDR3 has 14 amino acids. Germline CDR1 and CDR2: SGHVS and FNYEAQ. CDR3: CASSPPQGSETQYF. Here the CDR3 DNA reads TGTGCCAGCAGCCCCCCCCAAGGAAGTGAGACCCAGTACTTC.

V is TRBV7-9 and J is TRBJ1-2; 7 bases are a match to TRBD1. With 2 bases clipped from V and 2 bases from J, the junction kept 5 bases outside the gene matches. CDR1 is SEHNR and CDR2 is FQNEAQ in the germline V gene (reference sequence). The CDR3 has 15 amino acids. The CDR3 sequence is CASSLTPTGNYGYTF. Written as DNA, the CDR3 is TGTGCCAGCAGCTTAACCCCGACAGGGAACTATGGCTACACCTTC.

The chain combines TRBV20-1 with TRBJ1-1; D remains ambiguous. The CDR3 has 12 amino acids. V was trimmed by 1 base and J by 11 bases, leaving 14 bases between them. Germline V gene lookup returns CDR1 DFQATT and CDR2 SNEGSKA (reference sequence). The CDR3 loop reads CSARVPAQAAFF. The DNA for the CDR3 is TGCAGTGCTAGAGTCCCTGCTCAAGCGGCTTTCTTT.

V gene TRBV28 combines with J gene TRBJ2-5; 7 bases map to TRBD1. CDR1 and CDR2 from the germline V gene are MDHEN and SYDVKM. This CDR3 has 14 amino acids. Trimming cost V 7 bases and J 2 bases; bases outside gene matches: 7. In DNA form, the CDR3 reads TGTGCCAGCACCCTGACAGGGCCTCAAGAGACCCAGTACTTC. Its protein product is CASTLTGPQETQYF.

The genes are TRBV27 and TRBJ2-1; a possible D gene is TRBD2 (6 bases). Germline CDR1 and CDR2: MNHEY and SMNVEV (reference sequence). The germline V and J ends were trimmed by 4 bases and 5 bases, with 12 bases remaining between them. The CDR3 covers 14 residues. The CDR3 nucleotides read TGTGCCAGCAGTTGGCTAGCGTCCCACAATGAGCAGTTCTTC. Translated, it gives CASSWLASHNEQFF.

The rearrangement links TRBV18 to TRBJ2-3; the D is unclear. The CDR3 consists of 16 residues. Germline assignment: CDR1 KGHSH and CDR2 LQKENI. V gave up 1 base and J gave up 0 bases, with 11 bases separating them. The chain's CDR3 is CASSPRARGSTDTQYF. The CDR3 DNA sequence: TGTGCCAGCTCACCACGGGCTAGAGGTAGCACAGATACGCAGTATTTT.

CDR3 nucleotides: TGCGCCTCCGCGGAGCTGGGTTATAATTCACCCCTCCACTTT. Protein sequence: CASAELGYNSPLHF. The chain combines TRBV4-1 with TRBJ1-6; no reliable D call. The CDR3 is 14 amino acids. Germline CDR1 is MGHRA and CDR2 is YSYEKL. With 11 bases removed from V and 4 bases from J, the gap between germline ends came to 15 bases.

This rearrangement joins TRBV12-3 or TRBV12-4 to TRBJ1-5; tentative D call: TRBD1 (5 bases). This CDR3 contains 16 residues. V was cut by 0 bases and J by 5 bases, with 14 bases left in between. In DNA form, the CDR3 reads TGTGCCAGCAGTTTAGCGGAGACAGTTATTGATCAGCCCCAGCATTTT. Translation gives CASSLAETVIDQPQHF.

This chain uses TRBV5-1 with TRBJ2-3; unclear D gene. V was clipped by 4 bases and J by 4 bases, with 10 bases between them. Germline values: CDR1 SGHRS, CDR2 YFSETQ. This CDR3 has 13 amino acids. DNA of the CDR3: TGCGCCAGCAGCCCGGATAACGCAGATACGCAGTATTTT. It translates to CASSPDNADTQYF.

This rearrangement joins TRBV10-3 to TRBJ2-7, with 8 positions matching TRBD2. J was trimmed by 2 bases and V by 0 bases; bases with no gene match: 0. Germline CDR1 reads ENHRY; CDR2 reads SYGVKD. This CDR3 comprises 14 residues. CDR3 bases: TGTGCCATCAGTGAGTCTAGCGGGGCCTACGAGCAGTACTTC. Protein sequence: CAISESSGAYEQYF.

The chain employs TRBV7-8 and TRBJ2-1; D is uncertain. Trimming pared 8 bases from V and 7 bases from J, leaving 9 bases between. The CDR3 consists of 11 residues. Germline CDR1 reads SGHVS; CDR2 reads FQNEAQ. CDR3 sequence reads: CASATRNEQFF. The CDR3 DNA reads TGTGCCAGCGCTACGAGAAATGAGCAGTTCTTC.

CDR3 residues: CASSLGQTLQYF. The CDR3 region has the DNA TGTGCCAGCAGTTTAGGACAAACCCTGCAGTATTTT. The rearrangement links TRBV12-3 or TRBV12-4 to TRBJ2-3, with D uncertain. Trimming removed 1 base from V and 11 bases from J, with 10 bases in between. The CDR3 contains 12 residues.

This clonotype was observed a handful of times. This chain connects TRBV20-1 to TRBJ2-7; D may be TRBD1 (6 bases). With 3 bases removed from V and 1 base from J, the gap between germline ends came to 19 bases. The germline V gene has CDR1 DFQATT and CDR2 SNEGSKA (reference sequence). The CDR3 contains 16 residues. The CDR3 reads CSARGVGANLSYEQYF. CDR3 nucleotides: TGCAGTGCTAGGGGGGTGGGGGCTAATCTATCCTACGAGCAGTACTTC.

The rearrangement joins TRBV5-4 to TRBJ2-5, with D perhaps being TRBD1 or TRBD2 (5 bases each). V lost 4 bases and J 3 bases, leaving 13 bases between the germline ends. Per the germline V gene, CDR1 is SGHNT and CDR2 is YYREEE (reference sequence). CDR3 length equals 14 residues. The chain's CDR3 is CASSPVVGEETQYF. As DNA, the CDR3 is TGTGCCAGCAGCCCCGTAGTGGGGGAAGAGACCCAGTACTTC.